This T cell receptor (beta chain) was sequenced for a study of T cells in Graves' hyperthyroidism and ophthalmopathy. There are 17 residues in the CDR3. The germline CDR1 and CDR2 sequences are SGHAT and FQNNGV. Graves' hyperthyroidism was deemed stable given no ophthalmopathy progression within 18 months. Hyperthyroidism in the patients, aged 18 to 65, was newly diagnosed and under 2 months in duration. Exclusion of patients followed from uncontrolled infection, other autoimmune disease, pregnancy or lactation. TCR beta CDR3 region amplification was performed from RNA transcripts. HTBI primers drove first-round RT-PCR of the TCR CDR3. Via MiXCR, TCRdb re-called the multiplex PCR reads, giving one row per CDR3 protein. The sample consists of approximately 630,000 distinct CDR3 sequences, roughly 17% of them appearing once. On this clonotype: One junction end disagrees with the germline gene, perhaps due to a read error.

The origin of this receptor is a woman in her 30s with Graves' hyperthyroidism. The rearrangement joins TRBV11-2 to TRBJ2-1, with TRBD2 matching 8 bases. Material: blood. The CDR3 spells CASSLDKSGSSYSEQFF. For the CDR3, the DNA is TGTGCCAGCAGCTTAGATAAGAGCGGGAGCTCCTACAGTGAGCAGTTCTTC.